This entry features one T cell receptor beta chain sequence. The antigen is not known. Both 60 Vbeta primers and 13 Jbeta primers went into the PCR. TCRdb's copy holds only in-frame clones and misses some; the assay was immunoSEQ multiplex PCR. Here the sample spans around 210,000 clones, more than 75% being singletons. The record originates from a study of cytomegalovirus exposure and HLA in healthy donors. Findings and limits, study-wide: Most observed TCR sequences were rare, whereas some public TCRs were detected in many donors. In a later analysis, TCR association rates varied by HLA locus: DRB1 most, HLA-C fewest.

V dropped 5 bases and J dropped 4 bases, with 14 bases sitting between them. CDR3 length equals 14 residues. Germline CDR1 and CDR2: GTSNPN and SVGIG (reference sequence). Specimen: PBMCs. The V gene is TRBV30, the J gene TRBJ2-2; a weak D match, TRBD2 (6 bases). This clonotype was obtained from a girl aged 2 to 10 in good health and CMV-seronegative. The CDR3 reads CAWDLGLRTGELFF. The CDR3 region has the DNA TGTGCCTGGGATCTGGGACTCCGCACCGGGGAGCTGTTTTTT.